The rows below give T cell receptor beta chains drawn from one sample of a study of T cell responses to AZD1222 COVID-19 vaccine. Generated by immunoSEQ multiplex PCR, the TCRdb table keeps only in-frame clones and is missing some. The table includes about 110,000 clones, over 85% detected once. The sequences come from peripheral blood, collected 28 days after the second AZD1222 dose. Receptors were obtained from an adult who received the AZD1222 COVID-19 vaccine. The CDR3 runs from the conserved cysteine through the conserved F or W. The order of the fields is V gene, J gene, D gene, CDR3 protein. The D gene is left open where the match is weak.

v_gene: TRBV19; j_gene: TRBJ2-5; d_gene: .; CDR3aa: CASSIGREAPEVQETQYF
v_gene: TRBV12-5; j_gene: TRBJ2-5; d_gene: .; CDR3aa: CASGPIGRGETQYF
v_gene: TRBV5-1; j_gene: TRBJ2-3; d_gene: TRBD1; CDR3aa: CASSLRTGAADTQYF
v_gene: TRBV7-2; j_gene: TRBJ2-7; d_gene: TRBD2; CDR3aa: CASSFSRGVEQYF
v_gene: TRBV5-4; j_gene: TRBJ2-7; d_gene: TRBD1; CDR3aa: CASSLRRDRGLYEQYF
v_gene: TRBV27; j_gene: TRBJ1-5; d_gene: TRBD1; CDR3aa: CASSFYGTGGNQPQHF
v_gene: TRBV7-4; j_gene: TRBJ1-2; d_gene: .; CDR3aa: CASSPVWFLGSYGYTF
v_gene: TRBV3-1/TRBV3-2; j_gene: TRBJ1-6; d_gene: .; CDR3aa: CASSHRADSPLHF
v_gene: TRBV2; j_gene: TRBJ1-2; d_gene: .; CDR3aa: CASRGYGAGHYGYTF
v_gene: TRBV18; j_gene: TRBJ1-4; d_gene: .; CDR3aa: CASSGSMGNEKLFF
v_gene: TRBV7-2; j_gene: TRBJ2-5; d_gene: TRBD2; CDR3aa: CASSLVAGGTQYF
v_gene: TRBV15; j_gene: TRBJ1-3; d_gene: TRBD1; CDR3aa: CATSRDRGTGGSHAGNTIYF
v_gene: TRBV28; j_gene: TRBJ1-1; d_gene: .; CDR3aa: CASSLLGYYGSEAFF
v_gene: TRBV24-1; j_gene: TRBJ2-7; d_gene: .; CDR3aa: CATLGGWTANSYEQYF
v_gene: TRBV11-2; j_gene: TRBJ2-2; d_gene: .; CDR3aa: CASSPTGSLGTGELFF
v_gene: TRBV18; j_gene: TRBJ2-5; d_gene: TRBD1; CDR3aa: CASSPGQGGETQYF
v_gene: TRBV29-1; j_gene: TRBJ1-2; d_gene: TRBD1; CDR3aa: CSVGEGAYGYTF
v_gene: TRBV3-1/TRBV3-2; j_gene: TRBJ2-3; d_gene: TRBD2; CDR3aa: CASSLFSLADTDTQYF
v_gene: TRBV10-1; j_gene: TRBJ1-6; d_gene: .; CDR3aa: CASSESGGQNSPLHF
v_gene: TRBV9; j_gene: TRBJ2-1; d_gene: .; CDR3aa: CASSVMIGGGGEQFF
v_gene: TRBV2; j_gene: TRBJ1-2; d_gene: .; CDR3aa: CASSYLLGYTF
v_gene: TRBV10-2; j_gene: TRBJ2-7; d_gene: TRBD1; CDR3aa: CASSDRTGTYEQYF
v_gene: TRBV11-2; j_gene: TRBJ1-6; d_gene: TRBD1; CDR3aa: CASSLTGLGSPLHF
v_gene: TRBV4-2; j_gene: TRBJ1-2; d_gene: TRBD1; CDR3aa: CASSQGTGLTYGYTF
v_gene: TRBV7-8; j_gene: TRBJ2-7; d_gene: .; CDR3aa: CASSGAYEQYF
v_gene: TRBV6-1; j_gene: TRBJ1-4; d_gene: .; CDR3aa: CASSEVKDEKLFF
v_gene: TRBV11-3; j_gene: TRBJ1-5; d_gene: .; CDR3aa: CASSSPGFGNQPQHF
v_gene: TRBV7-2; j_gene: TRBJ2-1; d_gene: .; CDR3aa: CASSFSMAGPSYNEQFF
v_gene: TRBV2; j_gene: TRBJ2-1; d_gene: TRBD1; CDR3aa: CANRQGAINEQFF
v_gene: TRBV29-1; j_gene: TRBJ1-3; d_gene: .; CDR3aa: CSVSMTRGNTIYF
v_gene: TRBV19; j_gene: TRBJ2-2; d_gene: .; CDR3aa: CASKTGHPNTGELFF
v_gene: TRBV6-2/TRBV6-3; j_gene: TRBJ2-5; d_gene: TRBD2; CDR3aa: CASSYLFGSGGPETQYF
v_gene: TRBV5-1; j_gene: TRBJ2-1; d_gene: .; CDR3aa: CASSSRLANEQFF
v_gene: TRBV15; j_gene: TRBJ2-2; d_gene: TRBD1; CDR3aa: CATSSIGGIGELFF
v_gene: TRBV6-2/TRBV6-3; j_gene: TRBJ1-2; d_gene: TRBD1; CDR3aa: CASSTSPDRVHGYTF
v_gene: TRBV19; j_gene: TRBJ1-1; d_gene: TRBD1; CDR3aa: CASDRGQDTEAFF
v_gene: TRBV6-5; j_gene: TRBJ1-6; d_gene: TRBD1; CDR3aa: CATGTGGNSPLHF
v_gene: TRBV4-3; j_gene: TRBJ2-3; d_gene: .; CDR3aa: CASSQDRGGTDTQYF
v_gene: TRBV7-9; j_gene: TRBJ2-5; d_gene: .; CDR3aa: CASNSYGQQETQYF
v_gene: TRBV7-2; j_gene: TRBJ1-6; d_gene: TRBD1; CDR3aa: CASSLMGRGGNSPLHF
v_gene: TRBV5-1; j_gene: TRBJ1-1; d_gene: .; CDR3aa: CASSEGTLDTEAFF
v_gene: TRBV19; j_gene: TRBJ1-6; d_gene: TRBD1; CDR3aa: CASSRNRGRSPLHF
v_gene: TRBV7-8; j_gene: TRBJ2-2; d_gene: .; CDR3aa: CASSLAGGAGELFF
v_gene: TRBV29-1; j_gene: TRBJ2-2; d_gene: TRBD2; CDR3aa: CSVDGGATNTGELFF
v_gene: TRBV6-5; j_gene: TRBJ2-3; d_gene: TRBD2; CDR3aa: CASSYQGLAVTDTQYF
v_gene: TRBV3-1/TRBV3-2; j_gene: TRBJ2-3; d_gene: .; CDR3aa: CASSDKGATDTQYF
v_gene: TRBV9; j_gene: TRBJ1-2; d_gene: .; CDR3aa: CASSPTGWPGAEGYTF
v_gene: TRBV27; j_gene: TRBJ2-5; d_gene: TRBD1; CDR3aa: CASSSRTISGTEYF
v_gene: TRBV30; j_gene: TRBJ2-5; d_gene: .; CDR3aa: CAWSVQGLETQYF
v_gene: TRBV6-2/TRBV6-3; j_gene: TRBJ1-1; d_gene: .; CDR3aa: CASSYEDLGFSEAFF
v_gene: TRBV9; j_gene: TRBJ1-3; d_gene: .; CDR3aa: CASSPHSGADGNTIYF
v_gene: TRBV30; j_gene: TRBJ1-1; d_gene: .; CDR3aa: CAWNVGIMNTEAFF
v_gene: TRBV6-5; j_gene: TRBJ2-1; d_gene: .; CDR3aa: CASSQGWGEQFF
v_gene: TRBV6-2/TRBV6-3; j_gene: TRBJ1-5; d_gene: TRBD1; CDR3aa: CASSYGDRVFGQPQHF
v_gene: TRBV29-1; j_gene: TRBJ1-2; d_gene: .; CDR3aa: CSVLTGGNYGYTF
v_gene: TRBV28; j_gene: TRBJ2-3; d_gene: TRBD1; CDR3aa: CASSLQGARGTDTQYF
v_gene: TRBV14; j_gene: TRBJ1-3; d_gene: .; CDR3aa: CASSRSLVENTIYF
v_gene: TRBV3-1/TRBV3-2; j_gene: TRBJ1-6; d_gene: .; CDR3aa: CASSNNSPLHF
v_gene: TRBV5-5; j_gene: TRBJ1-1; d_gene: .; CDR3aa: CASTLGVNTEAFF
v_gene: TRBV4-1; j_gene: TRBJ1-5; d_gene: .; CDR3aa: CASSQGLQGTPQHF